This entry concerns a single T cell receptor (beta chain). V was shortened by 4 bases and J by 0 bases, with 13 bases between the two germline ends. Germline assignment: CDR1 MDHEN and CDR2 SYDVKM. The CDR3 loop spans 16 amino acids. These data are taken from a study of T cell changes during pregnancy in multiple sclerosis. Produced via immunoSEQ multiplex PCR; TCRdb's table is partial and in-frame only. Among about 49,000 clones listed, around 94% were seen once. The V and J genes are TRBV28 and TRBJ1-3, with D possibly matching TRBD1 (5 bases). Here the sequenced sample was CD8+ T cells from peripheral blood mononuclear cells, taken before pregnancy. This receptor was taken from a female donor with multiple sclerosis, enrolled in a pregnancy study. CDR3 nucleotides: TGTGCCAGCAGTTCAGCGGGACTGAGCTCTGGAAACACCATATATTTT. This gives the protein CASSSAGLSSGNTIYF.